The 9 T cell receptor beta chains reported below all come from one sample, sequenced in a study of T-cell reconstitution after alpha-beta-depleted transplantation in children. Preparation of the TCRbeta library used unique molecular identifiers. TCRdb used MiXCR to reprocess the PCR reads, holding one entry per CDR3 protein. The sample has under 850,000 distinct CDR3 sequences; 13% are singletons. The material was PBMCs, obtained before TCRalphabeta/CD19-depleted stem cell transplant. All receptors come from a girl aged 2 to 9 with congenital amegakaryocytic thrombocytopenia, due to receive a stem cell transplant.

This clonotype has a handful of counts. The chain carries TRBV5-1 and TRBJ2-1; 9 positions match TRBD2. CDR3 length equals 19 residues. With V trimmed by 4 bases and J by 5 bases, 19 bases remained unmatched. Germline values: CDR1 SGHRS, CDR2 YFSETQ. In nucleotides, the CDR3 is TGCGCCAGCAGCCTCTCGCCCCTAGCGGGAAGGATACGGAACAATGAGCAGTTCTTC. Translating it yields CASSLSPLAGRIRNNEQFF.

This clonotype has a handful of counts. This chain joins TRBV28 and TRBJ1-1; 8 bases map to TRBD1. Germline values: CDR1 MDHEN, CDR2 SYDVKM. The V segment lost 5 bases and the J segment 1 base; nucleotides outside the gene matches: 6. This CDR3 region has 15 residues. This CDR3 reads CASSKLGTGNTEAFF. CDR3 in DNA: TGTGCCAGCAGTAAATTAGGGACAGGGAACACTGAAGCTTTCTTT.

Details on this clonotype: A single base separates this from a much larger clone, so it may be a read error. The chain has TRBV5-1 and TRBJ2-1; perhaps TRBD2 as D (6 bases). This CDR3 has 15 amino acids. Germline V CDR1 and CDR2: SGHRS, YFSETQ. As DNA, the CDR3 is TGCGCCAGCAGCGTGGTTAGCGGCTTCTACAATGGGCAGTTCTTC. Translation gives CASSVVSGFYNGQFF.

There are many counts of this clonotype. For the CDR3, the DNA is TGCAGTGCTCCTTCCAGGGGTCTGTCCGAGCAGTACTTC. It is translated as CSAPSRGLSEQYF. The V and J genes are TRBV20-1 and TRBJ2-7, with D perhaps matching TRBD1 (6 bases). V lost 5 bases, J lost 6 bases, and 17 bases lay in between. The CDR3 is 13 amino acids. Germline values: CDR1 DFQATT, CDR2 SNEGSKA (reference sequence).

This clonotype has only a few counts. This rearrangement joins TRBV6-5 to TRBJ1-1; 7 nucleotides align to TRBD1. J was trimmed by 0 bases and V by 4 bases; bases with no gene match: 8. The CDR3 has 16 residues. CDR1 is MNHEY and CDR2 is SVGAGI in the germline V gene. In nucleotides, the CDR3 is TGTGCCAGCAGTTCCACTCTGGGACAGCTGAACACTGAAGCTTTCTTT. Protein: CASSSTLGQLNTEAFF.

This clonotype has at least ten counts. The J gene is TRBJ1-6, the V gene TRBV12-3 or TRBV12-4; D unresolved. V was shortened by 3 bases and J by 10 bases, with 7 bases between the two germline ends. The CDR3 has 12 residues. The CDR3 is CASSLDRSPLHF. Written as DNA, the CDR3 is TGTGCCAGCAGTTTGGATAGGTCACCCCTCCACTTT.

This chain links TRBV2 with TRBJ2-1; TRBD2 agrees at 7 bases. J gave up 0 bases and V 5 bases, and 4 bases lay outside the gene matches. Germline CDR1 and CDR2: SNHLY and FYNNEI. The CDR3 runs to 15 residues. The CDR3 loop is CASSRRESSYNEQFF. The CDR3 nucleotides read TGTGCCAGCAGTCGGCGGGAGAGCTCCTACAATGAGCAGTTCTTC.

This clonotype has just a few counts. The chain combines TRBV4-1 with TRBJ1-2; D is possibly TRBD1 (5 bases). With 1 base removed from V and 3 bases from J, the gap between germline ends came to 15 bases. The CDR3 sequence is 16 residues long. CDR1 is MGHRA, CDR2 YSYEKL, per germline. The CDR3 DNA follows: TGCGCCAGCAGCCAAGCCCCAGGGCCATTTGACTATGGCTACACCTTC. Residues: CASSQAPGPFDYGYTF.

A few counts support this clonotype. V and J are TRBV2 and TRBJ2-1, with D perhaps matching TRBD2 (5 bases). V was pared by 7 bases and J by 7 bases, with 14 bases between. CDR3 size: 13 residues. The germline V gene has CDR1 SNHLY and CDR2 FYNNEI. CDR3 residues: CASKDEGRNEQFF. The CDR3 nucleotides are TGTGCCAGCAAGGATGAGGGTAGAAATGAGCAGTTCTTC.